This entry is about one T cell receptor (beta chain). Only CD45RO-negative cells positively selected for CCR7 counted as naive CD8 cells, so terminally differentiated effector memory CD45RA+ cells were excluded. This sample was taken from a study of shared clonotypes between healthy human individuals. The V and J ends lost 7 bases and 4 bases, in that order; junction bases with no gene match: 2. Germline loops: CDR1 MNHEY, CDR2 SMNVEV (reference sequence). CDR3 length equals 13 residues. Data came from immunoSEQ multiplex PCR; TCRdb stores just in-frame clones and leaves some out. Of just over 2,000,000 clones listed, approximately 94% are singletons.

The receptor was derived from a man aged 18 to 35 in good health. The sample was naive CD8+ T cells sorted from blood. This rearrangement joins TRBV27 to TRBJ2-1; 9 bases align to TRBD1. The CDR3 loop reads CASMTGGYNEQFF. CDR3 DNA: TGTGCCAGCATGACAGGGGGGTACAATGAGCAGTTCTTC.